The subject of this entry is one T cell receptor (beta chain). What it binds is not known. Once obtained from cultured CD4+ T cells, the DNA was sequenced using the Oncomine TCR Beta short-read assay. TCRdb used MiXCR to reprocess the PCR reads, holding one entry per CDR3 protein. The sample has about 8,100 distinct CDR3 sequences; 60% are singletons. V was cut by 0 bases and J by 11 bases, with 14 bases left in between. In germline, CDR1 is MGHRA, CDR2 YSYEKL. The CDR3 sequence is 14 residues long. This record comes from a study of vaccination and CD4 T cells after COVID-19. Regarding treatment: approximately nine-day PBMC culture with coronavirus spike peptide pools or control peptides (ViraFEST assay). Expanded clonotypes were found by TCR sequencing after peptide-pool stimulation (ViraFEST).

The receptor was isolated from a human donor who had recovered from COVID-19. Sequencing was performed on CD4+ T cells from blood, cultured in vitro. This rearrangement joins TRBV4-1 to TRBJ1-5; D is perhaps TRBD1 (5 bases). CDR3: CASSQEGYRPAQHF. The CDR3 nucleotides read TGCGCCAGCAGCCAAGAAGGATACAGGCCCGCCCAGCATTTT.